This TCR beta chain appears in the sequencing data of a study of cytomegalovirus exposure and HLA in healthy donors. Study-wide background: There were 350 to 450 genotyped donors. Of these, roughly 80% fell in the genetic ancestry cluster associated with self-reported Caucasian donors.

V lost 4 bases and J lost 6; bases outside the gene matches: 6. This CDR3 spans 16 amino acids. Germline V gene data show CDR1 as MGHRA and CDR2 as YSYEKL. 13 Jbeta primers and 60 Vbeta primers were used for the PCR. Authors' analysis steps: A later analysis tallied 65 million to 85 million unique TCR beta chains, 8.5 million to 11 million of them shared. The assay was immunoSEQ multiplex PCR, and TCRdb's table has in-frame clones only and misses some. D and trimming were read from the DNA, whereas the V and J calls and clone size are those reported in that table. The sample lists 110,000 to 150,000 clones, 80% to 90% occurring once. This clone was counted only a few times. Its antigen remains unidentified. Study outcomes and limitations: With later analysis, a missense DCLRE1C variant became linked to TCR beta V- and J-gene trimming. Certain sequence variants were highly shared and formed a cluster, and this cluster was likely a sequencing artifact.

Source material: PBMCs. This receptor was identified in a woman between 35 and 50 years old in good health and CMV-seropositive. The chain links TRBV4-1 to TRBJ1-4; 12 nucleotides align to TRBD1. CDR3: CASSRDRGLSYEKLFF. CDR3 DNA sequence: TGCGCCAGCAGCCGGGACAGGGGGCTTAGTTATGAAAAACTGTTTTTT.